The 10 T cell receptor beta chains below all came from one sample that was sequenced in a study of blood T cell repertoires in COVID-19. Sequencing was performed with immunoSEQ multiplex PCR; in TCRdb, only in-frame clones are kept and a portion is missing. The table lists about 220,000 clones, about 86% of them singletons. The specimen was PBMCs or T cells enriched from blood (not recorded which). The receptor set was obtained from a middle-aged woman with acute COVID-19.

A remark on this clone: The junction and the germline gene differ at one end; a read error may be behind it. The chain recombines TRBV7-8 with TRBJ2-1; 8 bases are a match to TRBD1. CDR1 SGHVS and CDR2 FQNEAQ come from the germline V gene. The CDR3 runs to 14 residues. The CDR3 is CASSSATPGQGSLF. CDR3 coding DNA: TGTGCCAGCAGCTCCGCTACCCCCGGACAGGGTTCCCTCTTC.

The J gene is TRBJ2-2, the V gene TRBV11-2; D call uncertain. Germline values: CDR1 SGHAT, CDR2 FQNNGV. The CDR3 contains 17 residues. Trimming left V 1 base short and J 0 bases short, with 12 bases between. In DNA, the CDR3 is TGTGCCAGCAGCTTAGCCCGGAGTGCTCCGAACACCGGGGAGCTGTTTTTT. Protein product: CASSLARSAPNTGELFF.

This chain joins TRBV5-1 and TRBJ2-3, with D uncertain. Per germline, CDR1 SGHRS and CDR2 YFSETQ. The V gene lost 0 bases and the J gene lost 1 base, with 9 bases spanning the gap. The length of the CDR3 is 15 residues. CDR3 sequence: CASSLVASGTDTQYF. The DNA for the CDR3 is TGCGCCAGCAGCTTGGTGGCCTCTGGCACAGATACGCAGTATTTT.

This clone was found a few times. V and J are TRBV5-5 and TRBJ1-2; D call uncertain. Germline CDR1 reads SGHKS; CDR2 reads YYEKEE (reference sequence). V was pared by 5 bases and J by 2 bases, with 10 bases between. The CDR3 length is 13 residues. This CDR3 reads CASRTAENYGYTF. DNA of the CDR3: TGTGCCAGCAGGACTGCTGAGAACTATGGCTACACCTTC.

The chain joins TRBV5-4 to TRBJ1-2; TRBD1 matches 8 bases. The V segment lost 4 bases and the J segment 3 bases; nucleotides outside the gene matches: 8. The CDR3 is 15 amino acids. From germline, CDR1 is SGHNT and CDR2 YYREEE (reference sequence). The CDR3 DNA reads as TGTGCCAGCAGCCGCCGGACAGGGCCTCACTATGGCTACACCTTC. This encodes CASSRRTGPHYGYTF.

This chain joins TRBV19 and TRBJ2-1, with 11 bases identical to TRBD1. The length of the CDR3 is 15 residues. Losses at the gene ends were 5 bases for V and 6 bases for J; bases not matched to a gene: 6. Germline V CDR1 and CDR2: LNHDA, SQIVND (reference sequence). CDR3 amino acids: CASSRLGTGGNEQFF. The DNA for the CDR3 is TGTGCCAGTAGTCGGTTGGGGACAGGGGGCAATGAGCAGTTCTTC. Full variable domain (missing parts from reference TRBV19 and TRBJ2-1): DGGITQSPKYLFRKEGQNVTLSCEQNLNHDAMYWYRQDPGQGLRLIYYSQIVNDFQKGDIAEGYSVSREKKESFPLTVTSAQKNPTAFYLCASSRLGTGGNEQFFGPGTRLTVL.

The chain has TRBV30 and TRBJ1-6, with D perhaps matching TRBD1 (5 bases). V dropped 2 bases and J dropped 2 bases, with 13 bases sitting between them. CDR1 is GTSNPN, CDR2 SVGIG, per germline (reference sequence). The CDR3 has 16 residues. The CDR3 reads CAWSPSGGAYNSPLHF. The CDR3, as DNA: TGTGCCTGGAGTCCATCGGGGGGAGCCTATAATTCACCCCTCCACTTT.

The V call is TRBV30, the J call TRBJ1-2; 7 bases match TRBD1. There are 14 residues in the CDR3. Germline CDR1 reads GTSNPN; CDR2 reads SVGIG (reference sequence). Trimming cost V 0 bases and J 2 bases; bases outside gene matches: 3. CDR3 sequence: CAWSVPGQNYGYTF. The CDR3 nucleotides are TGTGCCTGGAGTGTCCCGGGACAGAACTATGGCTACACCTTC.

V gene TRBV19 combines with J gene TRBJ1-5; D possibly corresponds to TRBD1 (6 bases). V was clipped by 1 base and J by 2 bases, with 9 bases between them. The CDR3 is 15 amino acids. The germline gives CDR1 LNHDA, CDR2 SQIVND (reference sequence). DNA for the CDR3: TGTGCCAGTAGTATAGCCCAGGGGCGCAATCAGCCCCAGCATTTT. Translation gives CASSIAQGRNQPQHF. Variable domain in full (rest from reference TRBV19 and TRBJ1-5): DGGITQSPKYLFRKEGQNVTLSCEQNLNHDAMYWYRQDPGQGLRLIYYSQIVNDFQKGDIAEGYSVSREKKESFPLTVTSAQKNPTAFYLCASSIAQGRNQPQHFGDGTRLSIL.

The chain couples TRBV9 to TRBJ1-1; 7 bases match TRBD1. Trimming at V came to 10 bases and at J to 1 base, leaving 10 bases not matched to a gene. CDR3 length equals 14 residues. Germline lookup yields CDR1 SGDLS and CDR2 YYNGEE. The CDR3 here is CAPKPGQKNTEAFF. CDR3 sequence (DNA): TGTGCCCCCAAGCCGGGACAGAAGAACACTGAAGCTTTCTTT.